This TCR beta chain emerged from a study of identifying expanded T cells in peripheral blood. Study results and limitations: About 1.2 clones differed between technical replicates, versus approximately 17 and 20 over time. Clone count variance between roughly 2-week samples rose with total template count.

During the collection period, no donor immune events like infections were recorded. Measured with immunoSEQ multiplex PCR; TCRdb has only the in-frame clones, and not every one. The sample consists of some 120,000 clones, approximately 88% of them appearing once. The CDR3 has 13 residues. The V gene's germline CDR1 is KGHSH and CDR2 LQKENI. The V gene lost 5 bases and the J gene lost 0 bases, with 6 bases spanning the gap. Of note for this clone: The antigen remains unidentified.

The chain employs TRBV18 and TRBJ2-3; unclear D gene. Sample: blood. This TCR derives from a person aged 18 to 70 in good health. CDR3 bases: TGTGCCAGCTCAATCACTAGCACAGATACGCAGTATTTT. It codes for CASSITSTDTQYF.